The sequence of this T cell receptor (beta chain) was determined in a study of blood T cell repertoires in COVID-19. TCRdb's table, derived via immunoSEQ multiplex PCR, lists solely in-frame clones and lacks some. Altogether roughly 40,000 clones are present, approximately 88% being singletons, with the ten largest covering 1% to 1.5%. Looked up from germline, CDR1 is MDHEN and CDR2 is SYDVKM. The CDR3 loop spans 17 amino acids. V was pared by 5 bases and J by 0 bases, with 17 bases between. The sample consisted of peripheral blood. The TCR originated in a woman between 40 and 55 years old with acute or convalescent COVID-19. This chain uses TRBV28 with TRBJ1-5; D is possibly TRBD1 (5 bases). The CDR3 sequence: CASSPVSQGYSNQPQHF. The CDR3 DNA is TGTGCCAGCAGTCCCGTATCGCAGGGTTATAGCAATCAGCCCCAGCATTTT.